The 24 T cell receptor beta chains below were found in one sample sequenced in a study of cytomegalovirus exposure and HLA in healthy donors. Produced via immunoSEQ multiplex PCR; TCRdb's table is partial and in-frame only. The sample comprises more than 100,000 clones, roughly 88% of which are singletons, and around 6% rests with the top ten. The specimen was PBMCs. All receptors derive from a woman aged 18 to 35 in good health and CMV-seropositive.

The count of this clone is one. DNA for the CDR3: TGCGCCAGCAGCTTGGTTCGCGGAGAGACCCAGTACTTC. Its translation is CASSLVRGETQYF. This chain joins TRBV5-1 and TRBJ2-5, with unresolved D. Looked up from germline, CDR1 is SGHRS and CDR2 is YFSETQ. V lost 0 bases and J 4 bases, leaving 7 bases between the germline ends. This CDR3 has 13 amino acids.

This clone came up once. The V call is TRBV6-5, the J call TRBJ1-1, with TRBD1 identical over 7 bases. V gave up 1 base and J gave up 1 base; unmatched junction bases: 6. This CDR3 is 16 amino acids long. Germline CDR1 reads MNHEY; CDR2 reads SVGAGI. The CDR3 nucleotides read TGTGCCAGCAGTTACTTTTGGGGACAGAAGAACACTGAAGCTTTCTTT. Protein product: CASSYFWGQKNTEAFF.

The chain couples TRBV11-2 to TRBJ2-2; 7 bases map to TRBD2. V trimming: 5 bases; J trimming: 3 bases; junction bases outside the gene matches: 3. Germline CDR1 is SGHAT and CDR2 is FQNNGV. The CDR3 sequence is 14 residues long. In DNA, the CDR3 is TGTGCCAGCAGCCAGCGGGGACACACCGGGGAGCTGTTTTTT. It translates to CASSQRGHTGELFF.

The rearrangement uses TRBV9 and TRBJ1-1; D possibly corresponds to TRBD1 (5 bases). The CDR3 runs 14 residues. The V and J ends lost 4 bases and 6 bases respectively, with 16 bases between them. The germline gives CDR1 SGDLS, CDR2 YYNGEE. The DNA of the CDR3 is TGTGCCAGCAGCACCCGAGCAGGGATCTCTGAAGCTTTCTTT. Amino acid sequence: CASSTRAGISEAFF.

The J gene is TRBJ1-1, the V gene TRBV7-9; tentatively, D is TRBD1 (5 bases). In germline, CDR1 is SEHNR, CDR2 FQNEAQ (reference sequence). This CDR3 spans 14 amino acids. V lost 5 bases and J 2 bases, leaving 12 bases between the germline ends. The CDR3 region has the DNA TGTGCCAGCAGCAAGCGACAGACCAACACTGAAGCTTTCTTT. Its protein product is CASSKRQTNTEAFF.

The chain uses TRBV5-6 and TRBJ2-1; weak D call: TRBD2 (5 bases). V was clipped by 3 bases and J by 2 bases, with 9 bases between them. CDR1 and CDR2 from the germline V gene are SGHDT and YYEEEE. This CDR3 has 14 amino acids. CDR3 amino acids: CASSSGNTYNEQFF. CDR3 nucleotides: TGTGCCAGCAGCTCGGGGAATACCTACAATGAGCAGTTCTTC.

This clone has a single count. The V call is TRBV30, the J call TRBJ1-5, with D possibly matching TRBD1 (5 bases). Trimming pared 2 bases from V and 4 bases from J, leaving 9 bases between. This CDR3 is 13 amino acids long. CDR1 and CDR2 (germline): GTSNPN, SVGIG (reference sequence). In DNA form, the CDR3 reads TGTGCCTGGAGTACCGGGGGAAATCAGCCCCAGCATTTT. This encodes CAWSTGGNQPQHF.

The CDR3, as DNA: TGTGCCAGCTCACCTCAGGGCACCGGGGAGCTGTTTTTT. Translation gives CASSPQGTGELFF. The J gene is TRBJ2-2, the V gene TRBV18, with D possibly being TRBD1 (5 bases). Germline CDR1 and CDR2: KGHSH and LQKENI. CDR3 length: 13 residues. Trimming stripped 3 bases from V and 4 bases from J, with 6 bases between.

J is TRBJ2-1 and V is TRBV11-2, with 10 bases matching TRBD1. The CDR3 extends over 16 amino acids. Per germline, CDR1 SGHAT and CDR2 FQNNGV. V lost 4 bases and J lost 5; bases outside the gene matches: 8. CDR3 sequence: CASSSTDRGLNNEQFF. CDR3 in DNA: TGTGCCAGCAGCTCGACGGACAGGGGGTTAAACAATGAGCAGTTCTTC.

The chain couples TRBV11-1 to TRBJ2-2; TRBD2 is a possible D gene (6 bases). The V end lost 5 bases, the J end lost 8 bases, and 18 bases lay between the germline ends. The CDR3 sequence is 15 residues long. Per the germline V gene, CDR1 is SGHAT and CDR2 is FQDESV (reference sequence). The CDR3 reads CASSKAAGLAGELFF. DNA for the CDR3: TGTGCCAGCAGCAAAGCCGCGGGGCTAGCGGGGGAGCTGTTTTTT.

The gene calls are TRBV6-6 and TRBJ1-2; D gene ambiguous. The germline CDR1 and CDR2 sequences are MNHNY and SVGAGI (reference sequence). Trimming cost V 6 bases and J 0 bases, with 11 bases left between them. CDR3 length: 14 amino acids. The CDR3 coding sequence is TGTGCCAGCAGCACTGAAGTTTCTAACTATGGCTACACCTTC. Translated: CASSTEVSNYGYTF.

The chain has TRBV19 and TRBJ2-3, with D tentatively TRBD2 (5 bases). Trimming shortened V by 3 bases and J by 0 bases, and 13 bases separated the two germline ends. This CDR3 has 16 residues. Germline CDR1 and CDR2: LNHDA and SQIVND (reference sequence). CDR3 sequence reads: CASSIGRVTSTDTQYF. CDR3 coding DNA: TGTGCCAGTAGTATCGGGCGGGTTACTAGCACAGATACGCAGTATTTT.

The CDR3 sequence: CASSSQLSLQETQYF. For the CDR3, the DNA is TGTGCCAGCAGCTCCCAACTGTCCCTCCAAGAGACCCAGTACTTC. This chain uses TRBV5-4 with TRBJ2-5; no clear D gene. The CDR3 contains 15 residues. The V end was cut by 3 bases, the J end by 1 base, with 13 bases between. The germline gives CDR1 SGHNT, CDR2 YYREEE (reference sequence).

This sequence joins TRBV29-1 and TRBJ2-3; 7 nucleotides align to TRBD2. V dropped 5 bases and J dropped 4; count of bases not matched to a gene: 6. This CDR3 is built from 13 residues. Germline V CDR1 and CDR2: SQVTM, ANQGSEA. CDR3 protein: CSVRAAGADTQYF. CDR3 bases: TGCAGCGTTAGGGCGGCGGGAGCAGATACGCAGTATTTT.

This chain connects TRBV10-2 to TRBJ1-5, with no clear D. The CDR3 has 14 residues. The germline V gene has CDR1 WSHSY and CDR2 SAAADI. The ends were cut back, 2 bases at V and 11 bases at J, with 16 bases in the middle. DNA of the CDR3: TGCGCCAGCAGTGAGACAGTATACGGAGGGACCCAGCATTTT. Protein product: CASSETVYGGTQHF.

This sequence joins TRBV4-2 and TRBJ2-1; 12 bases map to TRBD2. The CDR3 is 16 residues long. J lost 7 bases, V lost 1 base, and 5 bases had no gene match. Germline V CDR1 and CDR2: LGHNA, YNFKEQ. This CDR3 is CASSQGLAGGLNEQFF. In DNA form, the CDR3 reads TGTGCCAGCAGCCAAGGCCTAGCGGGGGGGCTAAATGAGCAGTTCTTC.

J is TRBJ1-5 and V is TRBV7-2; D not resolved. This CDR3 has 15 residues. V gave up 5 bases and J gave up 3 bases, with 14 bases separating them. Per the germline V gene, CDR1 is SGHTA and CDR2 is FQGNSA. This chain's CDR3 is CASSLYETNNQPQHF. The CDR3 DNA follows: TGTGCCAGCAGCCTGTATGAGACAAACAATCAGCCCCAGCATTTT.

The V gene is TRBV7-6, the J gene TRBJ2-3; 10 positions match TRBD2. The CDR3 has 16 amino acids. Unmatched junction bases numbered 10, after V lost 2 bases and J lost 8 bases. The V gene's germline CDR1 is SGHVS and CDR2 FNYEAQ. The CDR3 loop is CASSLRTSGARSTQYF. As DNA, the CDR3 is TGTGCCAGCAGCTTACGGACTAGCGGAGCCCGGAGTACGCAGTATTTT.

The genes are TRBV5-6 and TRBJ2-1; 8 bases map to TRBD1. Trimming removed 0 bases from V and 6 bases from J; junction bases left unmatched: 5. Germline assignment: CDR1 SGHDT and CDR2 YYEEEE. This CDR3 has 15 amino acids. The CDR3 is CASSLGQGAGNEQFF. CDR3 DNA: TGTGCCAGCAGCTTGGGGCAGGGGGCGGGCAATGAGCAGTTCTTC.

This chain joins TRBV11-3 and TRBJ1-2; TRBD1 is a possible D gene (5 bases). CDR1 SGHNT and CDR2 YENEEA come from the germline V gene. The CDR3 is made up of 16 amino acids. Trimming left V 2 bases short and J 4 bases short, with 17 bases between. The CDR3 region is CASSLSRLTDPYGYTF. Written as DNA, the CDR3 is TGTGCCAGCAGCTTAAGCCGATTGACAGACCCCTATGGCTACACCTTC.

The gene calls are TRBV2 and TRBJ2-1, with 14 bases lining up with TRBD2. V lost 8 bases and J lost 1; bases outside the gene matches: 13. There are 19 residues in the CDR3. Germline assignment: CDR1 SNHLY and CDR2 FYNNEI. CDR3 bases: TGTGCCAGCCAAAATCCCGGGACTAGCGGGGGCAAGTCCTACAATGAGCAGTTCTTC. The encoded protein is CASQNPGTSGGKSYNEQFF.

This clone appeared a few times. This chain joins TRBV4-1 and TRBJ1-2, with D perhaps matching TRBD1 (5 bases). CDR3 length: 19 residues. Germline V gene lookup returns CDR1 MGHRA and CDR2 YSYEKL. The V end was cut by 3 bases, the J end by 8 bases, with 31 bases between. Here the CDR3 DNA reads TGCGCCAGCAGCCACGGTAAAGGGACTATCTCCCGCTCGGCATGGGGCTACACCTTC. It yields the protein CASSHGKGTISRSAWGYTF.

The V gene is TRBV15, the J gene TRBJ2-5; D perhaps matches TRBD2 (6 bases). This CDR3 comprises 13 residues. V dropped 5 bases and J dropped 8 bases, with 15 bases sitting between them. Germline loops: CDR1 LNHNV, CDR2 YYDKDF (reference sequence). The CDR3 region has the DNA TGTGCCACCAGCCTCAAGACACTAGCCACCCAGTACTTC. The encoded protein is CATSLKTLATQYF.

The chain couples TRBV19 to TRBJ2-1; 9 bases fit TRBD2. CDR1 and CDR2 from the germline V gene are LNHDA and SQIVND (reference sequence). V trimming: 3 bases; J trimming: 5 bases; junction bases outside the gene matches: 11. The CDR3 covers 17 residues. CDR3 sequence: CASSIYGGRAIHNEQFF. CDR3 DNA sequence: TGTGCCAGTAGTATCTATGGCGGGAGGGCCATCCACAATGAGCAGTTCTTC.